Sequencing of this T cell receptor (beta chain) was carried out in a study of early T cells in non-severe SARS-CoV-2 infection. Germline V gene lookup returns CDR1 LGHNA and CDR2 YSLEER. The length of the CDR3 is 17 residues. Trimming left V 6 bases short and J 3 bases short, with 22 bases between. TCRdb re-called the 5' RACE reads with MiXCR, one entry per CDR3 protein. This table has tens of thousands of distinct CDR3 sequences, roughly 12% appearing once. Study findings and constraints: A preference for anti-spike CD8 responses marked VDJdb matching, which missed private and CD4 specificities.

Concerning this clonotype: Its antigen is not identified.

The V and J genes are TRBV4-3 and TRBJ2-3, with TRBD2 as a possible D gene (6 bases). The TCR sequence derives from an adult who was a healthcare worker with PCR-confirmed SARS-CoV-2 infection or an uninfected control (not recorded which). The input for sequencing was whole blood, taken at baseline. The CDR3 is CASRVFSGLLITDTQYF. The CDR3 DNA sequence: TGCGCCAGCAGAGTATTCTCGGGACTTCTTATTACAGATACGCAGTATTTT.